These 6 T cell receptor beta chains originate from one sample sequenced in a study of blood T cell repertoires in COVID-19 (dated by TCRdb to between 2020 and 2021). Libraries were constructed by the immunoSEQ multiplex PCR assay. In its TCRdb copy, this immuneACCESS table keeps in-frame sequences only and misses some clones. Where compared with another copy, unresolved V genes explain less than half of these, and the others have no known cause. This sample holds a few hundred thousand clones; 80% to 90% were observed only once. Over 2% of the sample is held by the ten biggest clonotypes. Specimen: PBMCs or T cells enriched from blood (not recorded which). Receptors were obtained from a young man who had recovered from COVID-19.

This chain links TRBV10-3 with TRBJ1-1; D may be TRBD1 (5 bases). Trimming took off 8 bases at V and 1 base at J, with 14 bases between the two ends. Germline V gives CDR1 ENHRY, CDR2 SYGVKD. CDR3 size: 14 residues. The CDR3 sequence: CAISSSRANTEAFF. CDR3 in DNA: TGTGCCATCTCCTCAAGCAGGGCGAACACTGAAGCTTTCTTT.

The chain recombines TRBV4-3 with TRBJ2-5; 9 nucleotides line up with TRBD2. CDR1 LGHNA and CDR2 YSLEER come from the germline V gene. V was clipped by 3 bases and J by 5 bases; unmatched bases: 7. The CDR3 runs to 15 residues. This CDR3 is CASSQLSGGLETQYF. The CDR3 DNA sequence: TGCGCCAGCAGCCAGCTGAGCGGGGGGCTGGAGACCCAGTACTTC.

The count of this clone is one. The V and J genes are TRBV9 and TRBJ1-4; D is perhaps TRBD1 (6 bases). CDR1 and CDR2 (germline): SGDLS, YYNGEE. V lost 4 bases to trimming and J lost 3 bases, with 13 bases between them. The CDR3 is 15 amino acids. In DNA, the CDR3 is TGTGCCAGCAGCACCCATACAGGGCCTAATGAAAAACTGTTTTTT. This translates into CASSTHTGPNEKLFF.

The gene calls are TRBV7-9 and TRBJ2-5; a possible D gene is TRBD2 (6 bases). V dropped 3 bases and J dropped 2 bases, with 13 bases sitting between them. This CDR3 is built from 15 residues. CDR1 and CDR2 from the germline V gene are SEHNR and FQNEAQ (reference sequence). The CDR3 region is CASSFGSGSQETQYF. The CDR3, as DNA: TGTGCCAGCAGCTTCGGTAGCGGATCTCAAGAGACCCAGTACTTC. Supplemented by reference TRBV7-9 and TRBJ2-5, the full variable domain reads DTGVSQNPRHKITKRGQNVTFRCDPISEHNRLYWYRQTLGQGPEFLTYFQNEAQLEKSRLLSDRFSAERPKGSFSTLEIQRTEQGDSAMYLCASSFGSGSQETQYFGPGTRLLVL.

This chain joins TRBV12-3 or TRBV12-4 and TRBJ1-2; unclear D gene. V was trimmed by 1 base and J by 7 bases, leaving 10 bases between them. The CDR3 covers 13 residues. The CDR3 DNA reads as TGTGCCAGCAGTTTAGGGTGGAGCTCTGGCTACACCTTC. Translating gives CASSLGWSSGYTF.

The J gene is TRBJ1-2, the V gene TRBV6-4, with 8 bases aligning to TRBD1. Germline V gene lookup returns CDR1 MRHNA and CDR2 SNTAGT. The CDR3 is 13 residues long. Germline trimming cut 5 bases from V and 8 bases from J; bases unmatched to any gene: 7. Written as DNA, the CDR3 is TGTGCCAGCAGTTCGACAGGGGCGGAAGGCTACACCTTC. Its protein is CASSSTGAEGYTF.